These 2 T cell receptor beta chains originate from one sample sequenced in a study of neoadjuvant anti-PD-1 for oral cavity cancer. Data came from immunoSEQ multiplex PCR; TCRdb stores just in-frame clones and leaves some out. The profile shows 70,000 to 95,000 clones, 84% of them singletons. Sequencing was performed on PBMCs, taken before nivolumab (anti-PD-1) treatment. These receptors were taken from a person between 40 and 80 years old with oral cavity squamous cell carcinoma.

V and J are TRBV5-6 and TRBJ2-7; TRBD1 agrees at 10 bases. J was trimmed by 2 bases and V by 4 bases; bases with no gene match: 6. The CDR3 runs to 15 residues. Germline CDR1 reads SGHDT; CDR2 reads YYEEEE. In DNA, the CDR3 is TGTGCCAGCAGCCTGGGGACAGGGGTTGCCTACGAGCAGTACTTC. This sequence encodes CASSLGTGVAYEQYF.

This clone occurred once. V gene TRBV6-1 combines with J gene TRBJ1-2, with 8 nucleotides matching TRBD1. From germline, CDR1 is MNHNS and CDR2 SASEGT. This CDR3 has 12 amino acids. Trimming removed 10 bases from V and 7 bases from J; junction bases left unmatched: 8. CDR3 residues: CATGQGRFGYTF. CDR3 nucleotide sequence: TGTGCCACCGGACAGGGAAGGTTTGGCTACACCTTC.